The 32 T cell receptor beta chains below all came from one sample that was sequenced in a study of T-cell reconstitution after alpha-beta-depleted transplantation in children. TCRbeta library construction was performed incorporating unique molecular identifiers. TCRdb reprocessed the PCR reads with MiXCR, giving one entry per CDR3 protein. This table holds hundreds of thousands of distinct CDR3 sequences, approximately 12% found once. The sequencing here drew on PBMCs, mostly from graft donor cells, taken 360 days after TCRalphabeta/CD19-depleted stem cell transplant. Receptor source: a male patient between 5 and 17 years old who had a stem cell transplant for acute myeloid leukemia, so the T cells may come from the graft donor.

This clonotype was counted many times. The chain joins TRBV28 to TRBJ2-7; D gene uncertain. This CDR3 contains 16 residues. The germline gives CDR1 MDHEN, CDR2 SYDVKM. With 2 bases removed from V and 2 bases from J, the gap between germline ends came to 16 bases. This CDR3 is CASSLVPPLSAYEQYF. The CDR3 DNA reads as TGTGCCAGCAGTTTAGTCCCCCCCTTGTCCGCCTACGAGCAGTACTTC.

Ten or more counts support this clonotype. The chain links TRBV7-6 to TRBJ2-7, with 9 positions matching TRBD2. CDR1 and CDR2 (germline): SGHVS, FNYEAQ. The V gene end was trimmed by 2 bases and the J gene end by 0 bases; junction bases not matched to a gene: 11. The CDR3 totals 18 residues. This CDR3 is CASSLRGPLSGSSYEQYF. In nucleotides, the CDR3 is TGTGCCAGCAGCTTAAGGGGGCCTCTTAGCGGGAGCTCCTACGAGCAGTACTTC.

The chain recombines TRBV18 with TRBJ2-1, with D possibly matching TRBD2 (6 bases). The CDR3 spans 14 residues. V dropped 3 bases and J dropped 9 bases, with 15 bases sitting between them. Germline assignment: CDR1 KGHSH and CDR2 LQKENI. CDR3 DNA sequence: TGTGCCAGCTCACCCTTCCCTAGCGACAGTGAGCAGTTCTTC. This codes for CASSPFPSDSEQFF.

The CDR3: CASSDSNSRRNQPQHF. The CDR3 coding sequence is TGTGCCAGCAGTGACTCGAACAGCCGGCGCAATCAGCCCCAGCATTTT. The chain combines TRBV6-4 with TRBJ1-5; D not certain. Per the germline V gene, CDR1 is MRHNA and CDR2 is SNTAGT. V was trimmed by 0 bases and J by 2 bases, leaving 11 bases between them. CDR3 length: 16 residues.

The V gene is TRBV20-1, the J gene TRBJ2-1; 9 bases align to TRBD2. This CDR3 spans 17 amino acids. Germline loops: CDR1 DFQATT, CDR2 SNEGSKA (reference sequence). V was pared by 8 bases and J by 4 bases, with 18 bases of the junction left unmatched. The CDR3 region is CSSQIAGVAVNYNEQFF. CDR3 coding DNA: TGCAGTTCCCAGATAGCGGGAGTGGCTGTAAATTACAATGAGCAGTTCTTC.

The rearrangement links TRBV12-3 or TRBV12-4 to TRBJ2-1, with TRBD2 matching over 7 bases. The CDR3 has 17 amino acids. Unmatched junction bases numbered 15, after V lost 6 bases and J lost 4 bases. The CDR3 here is CASSGLTGRAGYNEQFF. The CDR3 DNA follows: TGTGCCAGCAGCGGGCTTACGGGGAGGGCGGGGTACAATGAGCAGTTCTTC.

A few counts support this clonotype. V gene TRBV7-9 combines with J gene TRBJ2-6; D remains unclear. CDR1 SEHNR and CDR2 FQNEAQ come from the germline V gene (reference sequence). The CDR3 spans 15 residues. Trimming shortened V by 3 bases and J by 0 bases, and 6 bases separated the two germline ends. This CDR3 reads CASSFLFSGANVLTF. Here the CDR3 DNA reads TGTGCCAGCAGCTTTCTCTTCTCTGGGGCCAACGTCCTGACTTTC.

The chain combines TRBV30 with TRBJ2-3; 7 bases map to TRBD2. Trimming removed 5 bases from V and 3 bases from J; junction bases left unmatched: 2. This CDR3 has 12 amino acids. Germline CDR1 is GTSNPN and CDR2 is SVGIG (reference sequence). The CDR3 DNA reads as TGTGCCTGGGGCGGGAGAACAGATACGCAGTATTTT. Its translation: CAWGGRTDTQYF.

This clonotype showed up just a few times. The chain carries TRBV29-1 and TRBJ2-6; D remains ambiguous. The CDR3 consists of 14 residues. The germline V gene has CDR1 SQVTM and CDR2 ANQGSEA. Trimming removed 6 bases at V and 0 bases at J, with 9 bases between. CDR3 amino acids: CSVSGFSGANVLTF. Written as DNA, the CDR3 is TGCAGCGTCTCTGGGTTCTCTGGGGCCAACGTCCTGACTTTC.

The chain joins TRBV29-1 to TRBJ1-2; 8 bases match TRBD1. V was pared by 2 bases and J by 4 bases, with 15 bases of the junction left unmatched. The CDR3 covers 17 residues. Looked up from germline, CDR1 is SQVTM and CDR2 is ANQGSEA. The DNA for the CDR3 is TGCAGCGTTGAACTGCCCAAGGCTTGGACAGGGTCCTATGGCTACACCTTC. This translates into CSVELPKAWTGSYGYTF. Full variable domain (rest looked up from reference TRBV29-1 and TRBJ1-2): SAVISQKPSRDICQRGTSLTIQCQVDSQVTMMFWYRQQPGQSLTLIATANQGSEATYESGFVIDKFPISRPNLTFSTLTVSNMSPEDSSIYLCSVELPKAWTGSYGYTFGSGTRLTVV.

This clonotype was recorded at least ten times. The CDR3 DNA sequence: TGCAGTGCTAGAGATCAGGGGTACCAGCCCCAGCATTTT. Protein sequence: CSARDQGYQPQHF. The genes are TRBV20-1 and TRBJ1-5, with D possibly being TRBD1 (6 bases). Germline CDR1 and CDR2: DFQATT and SNEGSKA (reference sequence). The CDR3 contains 13 residues. The V and J ends lost 0 bases and 7 bases respectively, with 10 bases between them.

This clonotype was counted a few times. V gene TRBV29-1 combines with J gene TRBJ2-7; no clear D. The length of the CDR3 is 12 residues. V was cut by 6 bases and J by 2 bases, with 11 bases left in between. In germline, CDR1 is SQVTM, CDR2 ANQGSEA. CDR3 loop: CSVATQTYEQYF. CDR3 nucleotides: TGCAGCGTGGCGACACAGACCTACGAGCAGTACTTC.

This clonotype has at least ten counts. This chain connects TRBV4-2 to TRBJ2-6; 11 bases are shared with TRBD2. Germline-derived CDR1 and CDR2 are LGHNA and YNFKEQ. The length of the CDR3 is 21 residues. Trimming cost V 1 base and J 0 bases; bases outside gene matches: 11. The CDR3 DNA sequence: TGTGCCAGCAGCCAAGTAGGGGATAAGACTAGCGGGATCTCTGGGGCCAACGTCCTGACTTTC. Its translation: CASSQVGDKTSGISGANVLTF.

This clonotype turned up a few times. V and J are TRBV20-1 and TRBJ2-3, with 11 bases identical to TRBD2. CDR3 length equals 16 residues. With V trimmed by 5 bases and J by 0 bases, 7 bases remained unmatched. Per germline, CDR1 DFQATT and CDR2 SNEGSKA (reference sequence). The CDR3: CSAGRLAGRSTDTQYF. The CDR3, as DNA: TGCAGTGCTGGGCGACTAGCGGGACGGAGCACAGATACGCAGTATTTT.

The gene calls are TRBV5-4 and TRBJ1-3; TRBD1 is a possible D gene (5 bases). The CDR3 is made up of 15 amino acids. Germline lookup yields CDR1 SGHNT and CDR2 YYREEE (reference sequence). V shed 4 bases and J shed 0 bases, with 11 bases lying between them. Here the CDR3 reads CASSRDLSSGNTIYF. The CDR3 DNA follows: TGTGCCAGCAGCCGGGACCTTAGCTCTGGAAACACCATATATTTT.

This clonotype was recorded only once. CDR3 coding DNA: TGCAGTGCCTTCAGGACAGGGAAGTCCTACGAGCAGTACTTC. This translates into CSAFRTGKSYEQYF. This sequence joins TRBV20-1 and TRBJ2-7; 8 nucleotides match TRBD1. Germline assignment: CDR1 DFQATT and CDR2 SNEGSKA (reference sequence). Unmatched junction bases numbered 8, after V lost 6 bases and J lost 1 base. The length of the CDR3 is 14 residues.

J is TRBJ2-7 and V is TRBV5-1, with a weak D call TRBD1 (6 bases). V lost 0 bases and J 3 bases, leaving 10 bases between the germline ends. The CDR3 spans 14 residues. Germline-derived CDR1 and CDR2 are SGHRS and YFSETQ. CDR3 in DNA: TGCGCCAGCAGCTTGGCCCCAGGGGTCTACGAGCAGTACTTC. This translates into CASSLAPGVYEQYF.

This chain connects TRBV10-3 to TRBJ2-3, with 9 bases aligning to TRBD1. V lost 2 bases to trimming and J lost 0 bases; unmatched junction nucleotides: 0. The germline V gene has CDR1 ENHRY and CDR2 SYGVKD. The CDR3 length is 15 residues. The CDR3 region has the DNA TGTGCCATCAGTGAGGGGACAGGGAGCACAGATACGCAGTATTTT. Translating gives CAISEGTGSTDTQYF.

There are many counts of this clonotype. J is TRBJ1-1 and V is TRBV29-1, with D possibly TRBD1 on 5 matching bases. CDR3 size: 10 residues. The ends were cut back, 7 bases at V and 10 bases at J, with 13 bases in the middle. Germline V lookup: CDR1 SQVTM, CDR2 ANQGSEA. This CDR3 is CSAQTGTAFF. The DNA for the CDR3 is TGCAGCGCCCAAACAGGAACAGCTTTCTTT.

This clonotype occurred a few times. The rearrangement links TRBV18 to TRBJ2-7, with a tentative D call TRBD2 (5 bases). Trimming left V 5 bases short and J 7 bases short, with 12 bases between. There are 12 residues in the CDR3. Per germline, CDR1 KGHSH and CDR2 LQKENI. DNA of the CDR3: TGTGCCAGCTCAGCTACTAGGAATGAGCAGTACTTC. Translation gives CASSATRNEQYF.

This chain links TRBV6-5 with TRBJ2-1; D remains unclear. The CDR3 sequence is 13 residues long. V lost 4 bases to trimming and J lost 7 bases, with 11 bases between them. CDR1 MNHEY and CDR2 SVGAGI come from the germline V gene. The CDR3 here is CASSLNPVNEQFF. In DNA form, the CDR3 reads TGTGCCAGCAGTTTGAACCCCGTGAATGAGCAGTTCTTC.

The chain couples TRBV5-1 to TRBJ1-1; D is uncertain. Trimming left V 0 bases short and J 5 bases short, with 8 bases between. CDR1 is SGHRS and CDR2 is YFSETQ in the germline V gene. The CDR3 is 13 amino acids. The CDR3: CASSLDGFTEAFF. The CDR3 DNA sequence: TGCGCCAGCAGCTTGGACGGGTTTACTGAAGCTTTCTTT.

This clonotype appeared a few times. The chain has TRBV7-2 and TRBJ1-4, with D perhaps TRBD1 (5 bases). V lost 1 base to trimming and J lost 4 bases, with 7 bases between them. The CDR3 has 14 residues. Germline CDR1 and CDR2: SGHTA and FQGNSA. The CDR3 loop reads CASSLDRLNEKLFF. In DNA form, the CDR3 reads TGTGCCAGCAGCTTAGACAGGCTTAATGAAAAACTGTTTTTT.

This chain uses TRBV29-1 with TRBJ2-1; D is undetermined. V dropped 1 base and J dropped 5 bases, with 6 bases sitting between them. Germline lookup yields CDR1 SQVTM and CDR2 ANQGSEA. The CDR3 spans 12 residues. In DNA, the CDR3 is TGCAGCGTTGAAGTTCAGGACAATGAGCAGTTCTTC. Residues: CSVEVQDNEQFF.

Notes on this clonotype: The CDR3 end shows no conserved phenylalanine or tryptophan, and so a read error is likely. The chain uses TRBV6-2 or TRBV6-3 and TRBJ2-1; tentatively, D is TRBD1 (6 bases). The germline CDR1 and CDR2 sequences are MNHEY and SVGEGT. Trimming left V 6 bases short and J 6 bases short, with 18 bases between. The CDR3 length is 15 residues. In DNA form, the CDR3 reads TGTGCCAGCAGCACACAGGGTTCCGTCGGCAATGAGCAGTTCGTC. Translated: CASSTQGSVGNEQFV.

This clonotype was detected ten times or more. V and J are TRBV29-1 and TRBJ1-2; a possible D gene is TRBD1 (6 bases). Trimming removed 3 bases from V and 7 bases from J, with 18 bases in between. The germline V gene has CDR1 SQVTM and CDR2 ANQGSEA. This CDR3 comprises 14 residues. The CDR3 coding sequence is TGCAGCGTTGAGGGGGCATTGGGAAGCGGTGGCTACACCTTC. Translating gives CSVEGALGSGGYTF.

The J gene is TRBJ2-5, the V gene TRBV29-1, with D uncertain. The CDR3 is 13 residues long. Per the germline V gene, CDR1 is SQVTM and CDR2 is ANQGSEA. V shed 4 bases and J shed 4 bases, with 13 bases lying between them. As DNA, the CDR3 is TGCAGCGTTGCAAAACGCCCTGGAGAGACCCAGTACTTC. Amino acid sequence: CSVAKRPGETQYF.

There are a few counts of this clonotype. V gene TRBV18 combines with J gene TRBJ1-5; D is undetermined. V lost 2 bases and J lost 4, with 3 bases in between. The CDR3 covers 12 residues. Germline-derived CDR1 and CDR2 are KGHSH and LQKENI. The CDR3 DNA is TGTGCCAGCTCACCAAATAATCAGCCCCAGCATTTT. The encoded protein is CASSPNNQPQHF.

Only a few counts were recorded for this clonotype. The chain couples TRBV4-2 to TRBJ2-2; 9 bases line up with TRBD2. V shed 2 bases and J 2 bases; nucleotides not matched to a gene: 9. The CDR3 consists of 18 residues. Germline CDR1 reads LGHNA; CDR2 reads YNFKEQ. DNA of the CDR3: TGTGCCAGCAGCCAACCCCAAGATAGCGGGGGTAACACCGGGGAGCTGTTTTTT. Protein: CASSQPQDSGGNTGELFF.

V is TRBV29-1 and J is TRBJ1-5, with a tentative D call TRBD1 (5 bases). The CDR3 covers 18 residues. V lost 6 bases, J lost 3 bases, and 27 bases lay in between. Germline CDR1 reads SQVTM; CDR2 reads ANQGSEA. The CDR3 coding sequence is TGCAGCGTGTCTATCGTAGGGCCAACGGGGGGGATCAATCAGCCCCAGCATTTT. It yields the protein CSVSIVGPTGGINQPQHF.

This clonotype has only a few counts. This chain's CDR3 is CSAETGVDEQYF. CDR3 sequence (DNA): TGCAGTGCGGAGACAGGGGTCGACGAGCAGTACTTC. V and J are TRBV20-1 and TRBJ2-7; 8 bases fit TRBD1. In germline, CDR1 is DFQATT, CDR2 SNEGSKA (reference sequence). The CDR3 has 12 residues. The V gene end was trimmed by 6 bases and the J gene end by 5 bases; junction bases not matched to a gene: 6.

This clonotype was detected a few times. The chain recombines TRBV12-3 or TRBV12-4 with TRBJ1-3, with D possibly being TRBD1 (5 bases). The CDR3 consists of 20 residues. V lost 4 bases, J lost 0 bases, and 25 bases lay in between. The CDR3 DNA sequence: TGTGCCAGCAGTTCCTACAGGAGCTCCACCTCACTCCCCTCTGGAAACACCATATATTTT. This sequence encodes CASSSYRSSTSLPSGNTIYF.